The 9 T cell receptor beta chains given below trace back to one sample, sequenced in a study of OX40 agonist ivuxolimab in advanced cancers. Sequenced by immunoSEQ multiplex PCR; TCRdb stores in-frame clones only, minus some. The table lists some 96,000 clones, around 93% of them singletons, with 0.54% in the top ten. The source was CD4+ or CD8+ T cells sorted from blood, collected in a trial of the OX40 agonist ivuxolimab. These receptors were obtained from an adult with an advanced solid tumor such as melanoma, head and neck, liver or kidney cancer.

V usage is TRBV18 and J usage is TRBJ2-6; D perhaps matches TRBD2 (5 bases). The germline V gene encodes CDR1 KGHSH and CDR2 LQKENI. V shed 3 bases and J shed 2 bases, with 17 bases lying between them. The CDR3 length is 18 residues. The CDR3: CASSPGSPKWPGANVLTF. The CDR3 DNA reads TGTGCCAGCTCACCTGGGAGCCCCAAGTGGCCTGGGGCCAACGTCCTGACTTTC.

The chain carries TRBV9 and TRBJ2-2; possible D gene TRBD2, 6 bases. This CDR3 contains 16 residues. Germline CDR1 SGDLS, CDR2 YYNGEE. Trimming removed 4 bases at V and 5 bases at J, with 18 bases between. In DNA form, the CDR3 reads TGTGCCAGCAGCACCCTAGCGCCTGGAGGGACCGGGGAGCTGTTTTTT. Translation gives CASSTLAPGGTGELFF.

The chain joins TRBV6-5 to TRBJ1-4, with D uncertain. Trimming cost V 7 bases and J 5 bases, with 8 bases left between them. In germline, CDR1 is MNHEY, CDR2 SVGAGI. CDR3 length equals 12 residues. CDR3 loop: CASTSTNEKLFF. The CDR3 coding sequence is TGTGCCAGCACCTCGACGAATGAAAAACTGTTTTTT.

This chain links TRBV19 with TRBJ2-7; 10 bases are a match to TRBD1. V shed 10 bases, J shed 3 bases, and the junction held 12 bases outside the gene matches. Per germline, CDR1 LNHDA and CDR2 SQIVND (reference sequence). CDR3 length: 15 amino acids. The CDR3 here is CATRGEGTGVYEQYF. The CDR3 bases are TGTGCCACGAGGGGAGAGGGGACAGGGGTCTACGAGCAGTACTTC.

The V and J genes are TRBV27 and TRBJ1-1, with TRBD1 matching 8 bases. The CDR3 length is 17 residues. Germline-derived CDR1 and CDR2 are MNHEY and SMNVEV (reference sequence). The junction had 11 bases not matched to a gene; V was cut back by 5 bases and J by 0 bases. The CDR3 reads CASSPVRDRRMNTEAFF. The CDR3 coding sequence is TGTGCCAGCAGTCCCGTCCGGGACAGGAGAATGAACACTGAAGCTTTCTTT.

This chain uses TRBV18 with TRBJ2-4; D remains ambiguous. CDR1 KGHSH and CDR2 LQKENI come from the germline V gene. The CDR3 length is 16 residues. Trimming removed 1 base from V and 0 bases from J, with 10 bases in between. The CDR3 DNA sequence: TGTGCCAGCTCACCACGCGGAACCCTAGCCAAAAACATTCAGTACTTC. Amino acid sequence: CASSPRGTLAKNIQYF.

This clone occurred once. The chain has TRBV10-2 and TRBJ2-1; perhaps TRBD2 as D (6 bases). Germline V gives CDR1 WSHSY, CDR2 SAAADI. The CDR3 runs to 15 residues. The germline V and J ends were trimmed by 0 bases and 9 bases, with 15 bases remaining between them. CDR3 in DNA: TGCGCCAGCAGTGAGTCGGGCTCGCGGGAAAGTGAGCAGTTCTTC. It specifies CASSESGSRESEQFF.

The chain recombines TRBV6-6 with TRBJ1-1, with unresolved D. CDR1 is MNHNY and CDR2 is SVGAGI in the germline V gene (reference sequence). Trimming shortened V by 6 bases and J by 3 bases, and 11 bases separated the two germline ends. The CDR3 spans 13 residues. The CDR3 protein is CASRSPEDTEAFF. The CDR3 nucleotides read TGTGCCAGCAGGTCTCCGGAAGACACTGAAGCTTTCTTT.

The chain couples TRBV5-4 to TRBJ1-2, with 10 bases identical to TRBD1. This CDR3 is built from 14 residues. Looked up from germline, CDR1 is SGHNT and CDR2 is YYREEE (reference sequence). The J segment lost 8 bases and the V segment lost 4 bases, leaving 8 bases of the junction unmatched. The chain's CDR3 is CASSVRQGARGYTF. CDR3 DNA: TGTGCCAGCAGCGTGAGACAGGGGGCGCGGGGCTACACCTTC.